This TCR beta chain is from a study of cytomegalovirus exposure and HLA in healthy donors. Study-wide background: Early released data had around 89 million unique TCRs, all coming from HLA-typed donors. General study points: Many donors shared some public TCRs, even though most TCR sequences were rare.

Turning to this clone: The antigen remains undetermined.

The V segment lost 5 bases and the J segment 3 bases; nucleotides outside the gene matches: 6. The length of the CDR3 is 14 residues. CDR1 is MDHEN, CDR2 SYDVKM, per germline. The PCR made use of 60 Vbeta and 13 Jbeta primers. The protocol was immunoSEQ multiplex PCR, while the TCRdb copy is restricted to in-frame clones and leaves out a portion. This sample carries some 90,000 clones, just over 70% of them seen once, and the ten largest clones take 8.2%. This chain uses TRBV28 with TRBJ2-5, with TRBD1 identical over 7 bases. The clonotype originates from a man aged 55-75 years in good health and CMV-seronegative. The specimen was PBMCs. CDR3 DNA: TGTGCCAGCAGTCCTCATACAGGGGAAGAGACCCAGTACTTC. It specifies CASSPHTGEETQYF.